The clone carrying this T cell receptor beta chain was seen many times. The data originate from a study of metastatic and nonmetastatic thyroid tumors. Study at large: The comparison covered peripheral blood and tumor or nodule tissue in malignant and benign thyroid patients.

Germline CDR1 and CDR2: MNHEY and SMNVEV (reference sequence). V shed 4 bases and J 4 bases; nucleotides not matched to a gene: 1. The length of the CDR3 is 14 residues. Not a single patient had been given any form of treatment at any point before undergoing thyroid surgery. TCRdb re-called the PCR reads with MiXCR. The sample includes about 27,000 clones, about 26% of them seen just once. Sequences were obtained from blood. The receptor was isolated from a female donor with papillary thyroid cancer or a benign thyroid nodule (not recorded which). Some clones in this sample may be carry-over from other donors' samples. This chain joins TRBV27 and TRBJ2-3, with TRBD2 matching 11 bases. The CDR3 protein is CASSSLAGADTQYF. CDR3 bases: TGTGCCAGCAGTTCACTAGCGGGAGCAGATACGCAGTATTTT.